A selection of T cell receptor beta chains follows, all from one sample in a study of shared clonotypes between healthy human individuals. Only in-frame clones appear in the TCRdb table, and some are missing; sequencing was by immunoSEQ multiplex PCR. The sample records some 2,400,000 clones, roughly 95% being singletons. Sequenced: naive CD4+ T cells sorted from blood. The receptor set was obtained from a man aged 18 to 35 in good health. Each CDR3 is given with its conserved first and last residue. Fields, in order: CDR3 DNA, CDR3 protein, clone size, J gene, D gene, V gene, CDR3 length. The D gene is left open where the match is weak. Only some rows state a clone size, as once, few, many or a class for expanded clones.

TGCGCCAGCAGCTTGTTGGGTCAGGGCTATAATGAAAAACTGTTTTTT	CASSLLGQGYNEKLFF	NA	TRBJ1-4	NA	TRBV5-1	16
TGTGCTAGTGGTCGTTGTACTGCAGGACAAAGTCGGGCCAACGTCCTGACTTTC	CASGRCTAGQSRANVLTF	few	TRBJ2-6	NA	TRBV12-5	18
TGTGCCAGCAGCCAAGCGGGGGGGCGGAACACCGGGGAGCTGTTTTTT	CASSQAGGRNTGELFF	few	TRBJ2-2	TRBD2	TRBV4-2	16
TGTGCCAGCAGTGAAGCAAGGAGACTCAAATCTGGGGCCAACGTCCTGACTTTC	CASSEARRLKSGANVLTF	once	TRBJ2-6	NA	TRBV2	18
TGCGCCAGCACCCCCGGACAGAGATATAATTCACCCCTCCACTTT	CASTPGQRYNSPLHF	NA	TRBJ1-6	NA	TRBV10-2	15
TGTGCCAGCAGTGAAGTGCAACAGCCCTATGGCTACACCTTC	CASSEVQQPYGYTF	NA	TRBJ1-2	NA	TRBV2	14
TGTGCCAGTAGTACCGGCGGGTCGTCCTACAATGAGCAGTTCTTC	CASSTGGSSYNEQFF	NA	TRBJ2-1	NA	TRBV19	15
TGCGCCAGCAGCTTGAATATGCCAGGGAGTAAGGAAGGTGGCTACACCTTC	CASSLNMPGSKEGGYTF	once	TRBJ1-2	NA	TRBV5-1	17
TGTGCCAGCAGCCGGACTAGCGGGATGAGCTCCTACAATGAGCAGTTCTTC	CASSRTSGMSSYNEQFF	NA	TRBJ2-1	TRBD2	TRBV11-2	17
TGTGCCAGCAGCCAAGTTCTTGCTCAGGGTGACTATGGCTACACCTTC	CASSQVLAQGDYGYTF	NA	TRBJ1-2	NA	TRBV14	16
TGCGCCAGCAGCCCGGGGTCAACGGGACCCTATGGCTACACCTTC	CASSPGSTGPYGYTF	NA	TRBJ1-2	NA	TRBV5-1	15
TGTGCCATCAGTGAGCCCAACACTGAAGCTTTCTTT	CAISEPNTEAFF	NA	TRBJ1-1	NA	TRBV10-3	12
TGTGCCAGCGACGGGGGGCCCCAGGTCTTC	CASDGGPQVF	NA	TRBJ2-1	NA	TRBV6-1	10
TGTGCCAGCAGTTACCTGGCGGCTCGGGAGCAGTTCTTC	CASSYLAAREQFF	NA	TRBJ2-1	NA	TRBV6-5	13
TGCAGCGTTGAAGATCATCATGAGCAGTTCTTC	CSVEDHHEQFF	NA	TRBJ2-1	NA	TRBV29-1	11
TGTGCCACCAGCAGAGGGGACACAAGGTCCACTGAAGCTTTCTTT	CATSRGDTRSTEAFF	NA	TRBJ1-1	NA	TRBV15	15
TGTGCCAGCAGTTTATTGGGGGCAGGGGAGCTGTTTTTT	CASSLLGAGELFF	NA	TRBJ2-2	NA	TRBV27	13
TGTGCCAGTAAACTGACAGGGATCTATGGCTACACCTTC	CASKLTGIYGYTF	NA	TRBJ1-2	TRBD1	TRBV19	13
TGTGCTAGTGGTTTGGTACCTTGGGGGGCAACCTACAATGAGCAGTTCTTC	CASGLVPWGATYNEQFF	once	TRBJ2-1	NA	TRBV12-5	17
TGTGCCTGGAGTCATTCGAGCGAGCAGTACTTC	CAWSHSSEQYF	once	TRBJ2-7	NA	TRBV30	11
TGTGCCAGCAGTGACAGGGGGGGAAACACCGGGGAGCTGTTTTTT	CASSDRGGNTGELFF	NA	TRBJ2-2	NA	TRBV2	15
TGTGCCTGGAGCGTCCAACGGAGCTCCTACAATGAGCAGTTCTTC	CAWSVQRSSYNEQFF	NA	TRBJ2-1	NA	TRBV30	15
TGCGCCAGCAGCCAAGGGGGAGGAGGTTCGGACACTGAAGCTTTCTTT	CASSQGGGGSDTEAFF	NA	TRBJ1-1	NA	TRBV4-3	16
TGTGCCAGCAGTTCATTTCGACTAGCCGGGAGCACAGATACGCAGTATTTT	CASSSFRLAGSTDTQYF	NA	TRBJ2-3	TRBD2	TRBV27	17
TGTGCCAGCAGCTCAGGGGGCCGACTGCTCACAGATACGCAGTATTTT	CASSSGGRLLTDTQYF	NA	TRBJ2-3	TRBD1	TRBV5-4	16
TGTGCCAGCAGCCCAGGACAGGGCCGGTGGGATACGCAGTATTTT	CASSPGQGRWDTQYF	NA	TRBJ2-3	TRBD1	TRBV5-6	15
TGCAGCGTTGGCGGGACGTTAAGCAATCAGCCCCAGCATTTT	CSVGGTLSNQPQHF	NA	TRBJ1-5	NA	TRBV29-1	14
TGTGCCAGTAGTATACGGGGTTCCAAAAACATTCAGTACTTC	CASSIRGSKNIQYF	NA	TRBJ2-4	NA	TRBV19	14
TGTGCCAGCAGCCAAGGCCGGTGGGAGCTGTTTTTT	CASSQGRWELFF	NA	TRBJ2-2	NA	TRBV14	12
TGTGCCAGCAGTTTTAGCGGGGGCTCTGGGGCCAACGTCCTGACTTTC	CASSFSGGSGANVLTF	NA	TRBJ2-6	TRBD2	TRBV28	16
TGTGCCAGCAGTGACAGTGCCTCTGGAAACACCATATATTTT	CASSDSASGNTIYF	few	TRBJ1-3	NA	TRBV25-1	14
TGCGCCAGCAGCAAGGACACTACGAACACCGGGGAGCTGTTTTTT	CASSKDTTNTGELFF	NA	TRBJ2-2	NA	TRBV4-1	15
TGTGCCAGCTCACCGAATGGAAACACCATATATTTT	CASSPNGNTIYF	NA	TRBJ1-3	NA	TRBV18	12
TGTGCCAGCATGAGAGAAGGGGGTTATGGCTACACCTTC	CASMREGGYGYTF	NA	TRBJ1-2	NA	TRBV2	13
TGTGCCAGCAGCTTCGTTTATAGCTCTGGGGCCAACGTCCTGACTTTC	CASSFVYSSGANVLTF	NA	TRBJ2-6	NA	TRBV7-8	16
TGTGCCAGCAGCCGCGGACAGGGGTTCGACGAGCAGTACTTC	CASSRGQGFDEQYF	NA	TRBJ2-7	TRBD1	TRBV6-5	14
TGTGCCAGCAGTTACACAATTAATGAAAAACTGTTTTTT	CASSYTINEKLFF	NA	TRBJ1-4	NA	TRBV6-6	13
TGTGCCAGCCTAGCCCAAGGCAATCAGCCCCAGCATTTT	CASLAQGNQPQHF	NA	TRBJ1-5	NA	TRBV6-1	13